This T cell receptor beta chain came from a study of blood T cell repertoires in COVID-19. Study-wide background: Specimens from acute and convalescent COVID-19 originated in the United States, Italy and Spain. PBMCs, B-cell-depleted T cells, or T cells were the source of the cDNA or gDNA that made up the material.

The repertoire was sequenced with immunoSEQ multiplex PCR; TCRdb's copy has only in-frame clones and lacks some. This table holds about 170,000 clones, 80% to 85% found once. Followed longitudinally, the Seattle patients had been enrolled during active infection. CDR3 size: 16 residues. Trimming took 4 bases from V and 4 from J, leaving 19 bases between them. Germline V gives CDR1 SGHDN, CDR2 FVKESK. This chain joins TRBV14 and TRBJ1-2; D unclear. The receptor was derived from a woman between 65 and 79 years old with COVID-19, enrolled during active disease. Sequencing was performed on peripheral blood. CDR3 nucleotides: TGTGCCAGCAGCCCCACCAATCAACAGAACCCCTATGGCTACACCTTC. It codes for CASSPTNQQNPYGYTF. Full variable domain (remainder filled in from reference TRBV14 and TRBJ1-2): EAGVTQFPSHSVIEKGQTVTLRCDPISGHDNLYWYRRVMGKEIKFLLHFVKESKQDESGMPNNRFLAERTGGTYSTLKVQPAELEDSGVYFCASSPTNQQNPYGYTFGSGTRLTVV.